This T cell receptor (beta chain) appears in the sequencing data of a study of spatial heterogeneity in lung cancer. Study as a whole: Samples were obtained from some 70 donors, all untreated early-stage non-small cell lung cancer patients. Sequencing covered available follow-up PBMC samples collected a median of approximately 2 years after resection.

TCRdb independently ran MiXCR on the 5' RACE reads; one entry per CDR3 protein. The sample contains around 47,000 distinct CDR3 sequences, 6% to 8.5% of which appear only once. This clonotype was counted at least ten times. At one boundary the junction diverges from the germline segment, which might be a read error. This CDR3 comprises 17 residues. The germline V gene has CDR1 SGHTA and CDR2 FQGNSA. Time point of the sample: blood at routine non-recurrence follow-up after resection. Sequencing covered unsorted whole RNA taken from tumor, nontumor lung or frozen PBMC. The sequence was collected from a female donor with early-stage non-small cell lung cancer. The sequencing used PBMCs, collected at follow-up. The chain has TRBV7-2 and TRBJ2-3, with 9 bases aligning to TRBD2. CDR3 sequence (DNA): TGTGCCAGCGGCTTAGGACCCCCGGCGGGGGGGACAGATACGCAGTATTTT. Protein: CASGLGPPAGGTDTQYF.